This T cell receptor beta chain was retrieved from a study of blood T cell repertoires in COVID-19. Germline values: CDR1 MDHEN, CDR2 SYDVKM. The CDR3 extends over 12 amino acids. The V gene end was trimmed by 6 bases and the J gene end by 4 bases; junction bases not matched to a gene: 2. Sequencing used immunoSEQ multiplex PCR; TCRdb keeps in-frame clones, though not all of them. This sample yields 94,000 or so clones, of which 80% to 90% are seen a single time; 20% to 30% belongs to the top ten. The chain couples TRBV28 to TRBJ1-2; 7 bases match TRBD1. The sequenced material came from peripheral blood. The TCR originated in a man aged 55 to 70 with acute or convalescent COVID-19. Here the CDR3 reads CASRGQTYGYTF. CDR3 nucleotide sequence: TGTGCCAGCAGGGGACAGACCTATGGCTACACCTTC.